Following are 32 T cell receptor beta chains from one sample sequenced in a study of neurological immune-mediated disorders. TCRdb independently ran MiXCR on the 5' RACE reads; one entry per CDR3 protein. This table has approximately 60,000 distinct CDR3 sequences, 3% to 4.5% appearing once. Sequenced material: PBMCs. The receptors stem from a woman in her 30s with multiple sclerosis.

The gene calls are TRBV14 and TRBJ2-7; a possible D gene is TRBD1 (5 bases). This CDR3 is 14 amino acids long. V lost 5 bases, J lost 5 bases, and 16 bases lay in between. From germline, CDR1 is SGHDN and CDR2 FVKESK. CDR3 region: CASSGRGQPNEQYF. The CDR3 region has the DNA TGTGCCAGCAGCGGAAGGGGCCAGCCCAACGAGCAGTACTTC.

This clonotype was counted ten times or more. The chain has TRBV20-1 and TRBJ1-2, with D tentatively TRBD1 (5 bases). V lost 0 bases, J lost 7 bases, and 15 bases lay in between. The CDR3 has 14 amino acids. The germline V gene encodes CDR1 DFQATT and CDR2 SNEGSKA (reference sequence). This CDR3 reads CSARDAGRVGGYTF. The CDR3 DNA reads as TGCAGTGCTAGAGATGCGGGACGGGTCGGTGGCTACACCTTC.

The chain employs TRBV3-1 and TRBJ2-7; D uncertain. CDR3 length: 12 residues. Trimming took off 0 bases at V and 6 bases at J, with 6 bases between the two ends. Germline V gene data show CDR1 as LGHDT and CDR2 as YNNKEL (reference sequence). This CDR3 reads CASSQDFLEQYF. CDR3 DNA: TGTGCCAGCAGCCAAGATTTTCTCGAGCAGTACTTC.

This clonotype was detected many times. This sequence joins TRBV3-1 and TRBJ2-5; maybe TRBD2 (5 bases). This CDR3 is 13 amino acids long. V gave up 6 bases and J gave up 5 bases, with 13 bases separating them. In germline, CDR1 is LGHDT, CDR2 YNNKEL (reference sequence). The CDR3 bases are TGTGCCAGCAGGCACTTATCGGGGGAGACCCAGTACTTC. It codes for CASRHLSGETQYF.

V usage is TRBV2 and J usage is TRBJ2-3, with 12 bases matching TRBD2. V shed 6 bases and J 2 bases; nucleotides not matched to a gene: 9. The CDR3 sequence is 17 residues long. CDR1 and CDR2 (germline): SNHLY, FYNNEI. In DNA form, the CDR3 reads TGTGCCAGCAGCAAGAATGGACTAGCGGGGAACACAGATACGCAGTATTTT. Protein product: CASSKNGLAGNTDTQYF.

This clonotype showed up many times. The chain has TRBV12-3 or TRBV12-4 and TRBJ2-2; 8 bases map to TRBD1. The trim removed 3 bases at V and 4 bases at J, leaving 4 bases unmatched. CDR3 length equals 15 residues. For the CDR3, the DNA is TGTGCCAGCAGTTTGGCCACAGGGGGCACCGGGGAGCTGTTTTTT. Translated, it gives CASSLATGGTGELFF.

This clonotype showed up many times. CDR3 residues: CASSGGPYEQYF. The CDR3 DNA reads as TGCGCCAGCAGCGGGGGACCCTACGAGCAGTACTTC. This chain links TRBV5-1 with TRBJ2-7; tentatively, D is TRBD1 or TRBD2 (5 bases each). V was pared by 4 bases and J by 2 bases, with 7 bases between. From germline, CDR1 is SGHRS and CDR2 YFSETQ. The CDR3 has 12 amino acids.

This clonotype was recorded at least ten times. V gene TRBV5-1 combines with J gene TRBJ2-1, with D tentatively TRBD2 (6 bases). Germline CDR1 reads SGHRS; CDR2 reads YFSETQ. The V and J ends lost 1 base and 5 bases respectively, with 16 bases between them. The CDR3 has 16 residues. CDR3 protein: CASSLYSPGGNNEQFF. The CDR3 coding sequence is TGCGCCAGCAGCTTGTATTCCCCCGGCGGGAACAATGAGCAGTTCTTC.

Ten or more counts support this clonotype. V is TRBV10-3 and J is TRBJ1-2, with D unclear. The V end lost 3 bases, the J end lost 4 bases, and 15 bases lay between the germline ends. The length of the CDR3 is 15 residues. CDR1 and CDR2 (germline): ENHRY, SYGVKD. DNA of the CDR3: TGTGCCATCAGTGAAGCGGAAGTTACGACCTATGGCTACACCTTC. The encoded protein is CAISEAEVTTYGYTF.

This clonotype was observed many times. V gene TRBV6-6 combines with J gene TRBJ2-7; D might be TRBD1 or TRBD2, each matching 6 bases. The CDR3 is made up of 13 amino acids. Trimming left V 8 bases short and J 0 bases short, with 11 bases between. Germline CDR1 is MNHNY and CDR2 is SVGAGI (reference sequence). DNA for the CDR3: TGTGCCAGCGCTGGGGGGCCCTCCTACGAGCAGTACTTC. Its protein is CASAGGPSYEQYF.

This clonotype was counted at least ten times. This chain uses TRBV20-1 with TRBJ1-2; 8 bases agree with TRBD1. Looked up from germline, CDR1 is DFQATT and CDR2 is SNEGSKA (reference sequence). The CDR3 sequence is 15 residues long. The V and J ends lost 1 base and 5 bases, in that order; junction bases with no gene match: 9. DNA of the CDR3: TGCAGTGCTAGAGGCTGGACAGGGCTTCGGTATGGCTACACCTTC. Protein product: CSARGWTGLRYGYTF.

This clonotype occurred many times. V gene TRBV29-1 combines with J gene TRBJ2-1; 8 bases map to TRBD1. The CDR3 length is 13 residues. Trimming cost V 3 bases and J 9 bases; bases outside gene matches: 7. CDR1 SQVTM and CDR2 ANQGSEA come from the germline V gene. As DNA, the CDR3 is TGCAGCGTTGACCAGGGGGCACTCGTTGAGCAGTTCTTC. Its translation is CSVDQGALVEQFF.

CDR3 loop: CASSHSSSYNEQFF. CDR3 in DNA: TGCGCCAGCAGTCATAGCAGCTCCTACAATGAGCAGTTCTTC. The genes are TRBV5-1 and TRBJ2-1, with no clear D. Germline CDR1 SGHRS, CDR2 YFSETQ. V shed 5 bases and J shed 0 bases, with 9 bases lying between them. This CDR3 is 14 amino acids long.

This clonotype was seen a few times. CDR3 bases: TGTGCCAGCAGCGCGGGGGGCAATCAGCCCCAGCATTTT. As protein: CASSAGGNQPQHF. The chain is built from TRBV7-6 and TRBJ1-5, with D tentatively TRBD1 (5 bases). CDR1 and CDR2 (germline): SGHVS, FNYEAQ. The CDR3 spans 13 residues. V lost 5 bases, J lost 2 bases, and 7 bases lay in between. The full variable domain, with the rest looked up from reference TRBV7-6 and TRBJ1-5, is GAGVSQSPRYKVTKRGQDVALRCDPISGHVSLYWYRQALGQGPEFLTYFNYEAQQDKSGLPNDRFSAERPEGSISTLTIQRTEQRDSAMYRCASSAGGNQPQHFGDGTRLSIL.

This clonotype was picked up many times. The chain employs TRBV3-1 and TRBJ1-1; no clear D. Germline CDR1 is LGHDT and CDR2 is YNNKEL (reference sequence). The CDR3 length is 16 residues. Deletions cut 4 bases from V and 5 bases from J, with 20 bases between. In nucleotides, the CDR3 is TGTGCCAGCAGCCGGGCGGGTGAGGGCATAACGACTGAAGCTTTCTTT. Protein sequence: CASSRAGEGITTEAFF.

This clonotype was detected ten times or more. V is TRBV5-1 and J is TRBJ2-5, with 7 positions matching TRBD1. Unmatched junction bases numbered 10, after V lost 3 bases and J lost 2 bases. Germline V gene sequence: CDR1 SGHRS, CDR2 YFSETQ. The CDR3 has 16 residues. The CDR3 region is CASSSLGQRQQETQYF. CDR3 nucleotide sequence: TGCGCCAGCAGCTCCTTGGGACAGCGGCAACAAGAGACCCAGTACTTC.

This clonotype was seen at least ten times. The CDR3 nucleotides are TGTGCCAGCAGTTTCTCGACGGACACAGATACGCAGTATTTT. It specifies CASSFSTDTDTQYF. This chain uses TRBV12-3 or TRBV12-4 with TRBJ2-3; D remains ambiguous. The CDR3 contains 14 residues. The V end was cut by 3 bases, the J end by 2 bases, with 9 bases between.

The sample holds many counts of this clonotype. The chain is built from TRBV10-3 and TRBJ2-5; D is ambiguous. The CDR3 is 17 residues long. The germline V gene has CDR1 ENHRY and CDR2 SYGVKD. V shed 4 bases and J shed 5 bases, with 23 bases lying between them. CDR3 DNA: TGTGCCATCAGTGTAGTCCCAACCGACCTCTCCGCGGAGACCCAGTACTTC. Amino acids: CAISVVPTDLSAETQYF.

The chain has TRBV5-1 and TRBJ2-7; 9 nucleotides line up with TRBD1. The germline V gene has CDR1 SGHRS and CDR2 YFSETQ. This CDR3 region has 15 residues. Losses at the gene ends were 3 bases for V and 9 bases for J; bases not matched to a gene: 13. CDR3 DNA sequence: TGCGCCAGCAGCTCGCCAGGACAGGGGAAGATTCGGCAGTACTTC. It codes for CASSSPGQGKIRQYF.

A word on this clonotype: An end of the junction does not agree with germline; a read error may underlie this. The rearrangement links TRBV12-5 to TRBJ1-5; 7 bases are a match to TRBD1. Germline CDR1 is LGHNT and CDR2 is FRNRAP. This CDR3 has 14 amino acids. The CDR3, as DNA: TGTGCTAGTGGTTTGGGGACAGGCTCTCAGCCCCAGAATTTT. Translated: CASGLGTGSQPQNF.

The sample holds many counts of this clonotype. V is TRBV5-1 and J is TRBJ2-5; TRBD2 agrees at 7 bases. The V and J ends lost 2 bases and 5 bases, in that order; junction bases with no gene match: 12. Germline-derived CDR1 and CDR2 are SGHRS and YFSETQ. This CDR3 region has 16 residues. CDR3 in DNA: TGCGCCAGCAGCTTTACTAGCGCCTCGGAGAGGGAGACCCAGTACTTC. It is translated as CASSFTSASERETQYF.

Concerning this clonotype: An end of the junction differs from the germline gene, which may be a read error. The rearrangement uses TRBV7-8 and TRBJ1-5; 9 bases are a match to TRBD1. The CDR3 runs 16 residues. CDR1 and CDR2 (germline): SGHVS, FQNEAQ. The CDR3 loop reads CASSLGTGDSNQPQNF. The CDR3 DNA is TGTGCCAGCAGCTTAGGGACAGGGGACAGCAATCAGCCCCAGAATTTT.

This clonotype has ten or more counts. This chain links TRBV10-2 with TRBJ2-7; D is undetermined. Per the germline V gene, CDR1 is WSHSY and CDR2 is SAAADI. V lost 6 bases and J lost 4, with 13 bases in between. The CDR3 length is 13 residues. This CDR3 reads CASSSLRSYEQYF. The CDR3 DNA reads as TGCGCCAGCAGCTCCCTGAGGTCATACGAGCAGTACTTC.

This clonotype was recorded many times. The chain has TRBV6-5 and TRBJ2-7; D tentatively fits TRBD1 or TRBD2 (5 bases each). Between the trimmed V and J ends, which lost 5 bases and 1 base, there was a span of 12 bases. CDR1 MNHEY and CDR2 SVGAGI come from the germline V gene. The CDR3 totals 14 residues. The CDR3 loop is CASSRGRRSYEQYF. CDR3 nucleotide sequence: TGTGCCAGCAGTCGGGGACGGAGATCCTACGAGCAGTACTTC.

This clonotype was observed many times. This sequence joins TRBV7-6 and TRBJ2-1; 11 bases map to TRBD2. V lost 5 bases to trimming and J lost 4 bases; unmatched junction nucleotides: 10. Per the germline V gene, CDR1 is SGHVS and CDR2 is FNYEAQ. The CDR3 consists of 17 residues. The CDR3 here is CASSKTSGASFYNEQFF. CDR3 bases: TGTGCCAGCAGCAAGACTAGCGGGGCCTCATTTTACAATGAGCAGTTCTTC.

This clonotype showed up many times. This chain uses TRBV6-6 with TRBJ1-2, with D tentatively TRBD1 (6 bases). This CDR3 is 15 amino acids long. The V end was cut by 2 bases, the J end by 7 bases, with 17 bases between. Germline V lookup: CDR1 MNHNY, CDR2 SVGAGI (reference sequence). The CDR3 DNA sequence: TGTGCCAGCAGTTACCCGGGTGCGGGGGGGCCTGGCTACACCTTC. Translation gives CASSYPGAGGPGYTF.

This clonotype occurred many times. This chain connects TRBV7-2 to TRBJ2-7, with D perhaps matching TRBD1 or TRBD2 (5 bases each). The germline V and J ends were trimmed by 5 bases and 6 bases, with 14 bases remaining between them. The CDR3 covers 13 residues. Per the germline V gene, CDR1 is SGHTA and CDR2 is FQGNSA. The CDR3 reads CASSRGTYIEQYF. The CDR3 nucleotides read TGTGCCAGCAGCCGGGGCACGTATATCGAGCAGTACTTC.

This clonotype was counted ten times or more. This chain links TRBV9 with TRBJ1-2; D is possibly TRBD1 (5 bases). Germline CDR1 is SGDLS and CDR2 is YYNGEE. Trimming removed 0 bases from V and 7 bases from J, with 10 bases in between. CDR3 length: 13 amino acids. The CDR3 bases are TGTGCCAGCAGCGTAGTATCGGGGACTGGCTACACCTTC. It yields the protein CASSVVSGTGYTF.

This clonotype was seen many times. CDR3 in amino acids: CSVAGLAGGGNEQFF. The CDR3 DNA is TGCAGCGTAGCGGGACTAGCGGGAGGTGGGAATGAGCAGTTCTTC. V usage is TRBV29-1 and J usage is TRBJ2-1, with 15 nucleotides matching TRBD2. The V gene end was trimmed by 6 bases and the J gene end by 7 bases; junction bases not matched to a gene: 7. This CDR3 has 15 amino acids. Per the germline V gene, CDR1 is SQVTM and CDR2 is ANQGSEA.

This clonotype was found many times. J is TRBJ2-7 and V is TRBV20-1; D possibly uses TRBD1 or TRBD2 (6 bases each). CDR1 is DFQATT and CDR2 is SNEGSKA in the germline V gene (reference sequence). The CDR3 sequence is 15 residues long. The V gene lost 3 bases and the J gene lost 0 bases, with 15 bases spanning the gap. DNA for the CDR3: TGCAGTGCTAGGCGGGACACAATGATCTCCTACGAGCAGTACTTC. Translated, it gives CSARRDTMISYEQYF.

This clonotype was counted ten times or more. Here the CDR3 DNA reads TGTGCCAGCAGCGCACAGGACTACTATGGCTACACCTTC. This encodes CASSAQDYYGYTF. The chain has TRBV11-2 and TRBJ1-2; possible D gene TRBD1, 5 bases. Germline CDR1 SGHAT, CDR2 FQNNGV. Trimming left V 5 bases short and J 3 bases short, with 10 bases between. There are 13 residues in the CDR3.

The chain has TRBV5-1 and TRBJ2-1; weak D call: TRBD1 (6 bases). The CDR3 loop spans 15 amino acids. From germline, CDR1 is SGHRS and CDR2 YFSETQ. Trimming pared 3 bases from V and 2 bases from J, leaving 12 bases between. The CDR3 nucleotides are TGCGCCAGCAGCTCCGGGACACAGACCTACAATGAGCAGTTCTTC. Protein sequence: CASSSGTQTYNEQFF.